The 7 T cell receptor beta chains below come from one sample, sequenced in a study of Tregs in tolerant kidney transplant recipients. Measured with immunoSEQ multiplex PCR; TCRdb has only the in-frame clones, and not every one. The table includes about 55,000 clones, about 90% detected once. Mixed chimerism was transient after nonmyeloablative marrow transplants from related graft donors. The sequences come from CD8+ T cells from blood (PBMCs), collected 24 months after the transplant. The receptors were sampled from a human patient who received a combined kidney and bone marrow transplant. Some T cells may be transferred from the graft donor.

The V call is TRBV27, the J call TRBJ1-2; 8 bases fit TRBD1. The ends lost 4 bases at V and 7 bases at J; junction bases unmatched: 8. This CDR3 region has 14 residues. The V gene's germline CDR1 is MNHEY and CDR2 SMNVEV (reference sequence). CDR3 region: CASSYKQGVFGYTF. As DNA, the CDR3 is TGTGCCAGCAGTTACAAACAGGGGGTATTTGGCTACACCTTC.

The chain is built from TRBV10-3 and TRBJ2-2; 11 nucleotides align to TRBD1. Trimming cost V 6 bases and J 5 bases; bases outside gene matches: 5. CDR1 ENHRY and CDR2 SYGVKD come from the germline V gene. There are 15 residues in the CDR3. CDR3 protein: CAIRLDRGRTGELFF. CDR3 in DNA: TGTGCCATCAGGCTGGACAGGGGGCGGACCGGGGAGCTGTTTTTT.

A single count supports this clone. The J gene is TRBJ2-1, the V gene TRBV9, with 9 bases lining up with TRBD2. CDR1 is SGDLS, CDR2 YYNGEE, per germline. This CDR3 region has 16 residues. Trimming cost V 2 bases and J 4 bases; bases outside gene matches: 7. CDR3 DNA sequence: TGTGCCAGCAGCGTTACCCCGGGACTAGCATACAATGAGCAGTTCTTC. Translation: CASSVTPGLAYNEQFF.

Concerning this clone: At one boundary the junction diverges from the germline segment, which might be a read error. The genes are TRBV27 and TRBJ1-6; D gene uncertain. This CDR3 comprises 16 residues. Looked up from germline, CDR1 is MNHEY and CDR2 is SMNVEV (reference sequence). The CDR3 bases are TGTGCCAGCAGTTTAAACCGTTACTCCTATAATTCCCCCCTCCACTTT. Protein sequence: CASSLNRYSYNSPLHF.

This chain links TRBV11-2 with TRBJ2-7; D is perhaps TRBD1 (6 bases). Germline assignment: CDR1 SGHAT and CDR2 FQNNGV. The CDR3 consists of 14 residues. V lost 5 bases, J lost 4 bases, and 15 bases lay in between. Here the CDR3 DNA reads TGTGCCAGCAGCCCACCGGGACACCGATACGAGCAGTACTTC. The encoded protein is CASSPPGHRYEQYF.

V usage is TRBV4-1 and J usage is TRBJ2-1; 7 bases are shared with TRBD2. After removal of 3 bases from V and 6 bases from J, the junction contained 8 bases not matched to a gene. This CDR3 has 15 amino acids. The germline gives CDR1 MGHRA, CDR2 YSYEKL. For the CDR3, the DNA is TGCGCCAGCAGCCAGCCGGCAGGGAGGGGCAATGAGCAGTTCTTC. This translates into CASSQPAGRGNEQFF.

The chain has TRBV19 and TRBJ1-1; D is perhaps TRBD1 (5 bases). This CDR3 has 14 amino acids. V was clipped by 5 bases and J by 2 bases, with 12 bases between them. The germline V gene has CDR1 LNHDA and CDR2 SQIVND (reference sequence). DNA of the CDR3: TGTGCCAGTAGTTGGGGGGGAGTCAACACTGAAGCTTTCTTT. The encoded protein is CASSWGGVNTEAFF.